The 2 T cell receptor beta chains in this list originate from one sample, sequenced in a study of shared clonotypes between healthy human individuals. The assay was immunoSEQ multiplex PCR, and TCRdb's table has in-frame clones only and misses some. Of roughly 500,000 clones listed, around 96% were seen once; the top ten hold approximately 0.062%. Material: naive CD4+ T cells sorted from blood. The subset denotes: CD45RA+ positively selected. These TCRs come from a woman in her 30s in good health.

This clone was detected once. The genes are TRBV2 and TRBJ2-1; 7 nucleotides agree with TRBD2. The CDR3 is 17 residues long. The J segment lost 3 bases and the V segment lost 5 bases, leaving 13 bases of the junction unmatched. CDR1 is SNHLY and CDR2 is FYNNEI in the germline V gene. CDR3 amino acids: CASSLSGLADNYNEQFF. The CDR3 nucleotides read TGTGCCAGCAGTCTCTCAGGCCTAGCGGATAACTACAATGAGCAGTTCTTC.

J is TRBJ2-3 and V is TRBV30; D unclear. Trimming removed 2 bases at V and 0 bases at J, with 9 bases between. Germline values: CDR1 GTSNPN, CDR2 SVGIG (reference sequence). The CDR3 extends over 14 amino acids. The CDR3 sequence: CAWSWVSSTDTQYF. The CDR3 bases are TGTGCCTGGAGTTGGGTGTCAAGCACAGATACGCAGTATTTT.